The following is a TCR beta chain sequence with its context. These data are taken from a study of shared clonotypes between healthy human individuals. Assay: immunoSEQ multiplex PCR; the TCRdb copy retains only in-frame clones and omits some. Of 2 million to 2.5 million clones in the sample, 80% to 95% were seen once. The CDR3 length is 15 residues. V was shortened by 5 bases and J by 0 bases, with 12 bases between the two germline ends. Germline CDR1 reads SGHVS; CDR2 reads FNYEAQ. Sequencing was performed on naive CD4+ T cells from PBMCs. Stated subset: CD45RA+ positively selected. The TCR originated in a young man in good health. Some clones in this sample may be carry-over from other donors' samples. This chain links TRBV7-6 with TRBJ2-3; D tentatively reads TRBD1 or TRBD2 (5 bases each). The CDR3 DNA is TGTGCCAGCAGCCCTCGGGGCCTTAGCACAGATACGCAGTATTTT. Its protein product is CASSPRGLSTDTQYF.